Below, 18 T cell receptor beta chains from the same sample are listed, as sequenced in a study of Ad26.COV2.S vaccination and SARS-CoV-2 variants. Described treatment: 15 to 20 received Ad26.COV2.S at low or high dose, single or two shots; about 5 received placebo; per-sample allocation not given. Samples came from day 63 after the first vaccine or placebo injection. Generated by immunoSEQ multiplex PCR, the TCRdb table keeps only in-frame clones and is missing some. Of roughly 420,000 clones in the sample, around 87% are singletons; the top ten hold 3.6%. This sample comprised peripheral blood, obtained in a trial of Ad26.COV2.S vaccine versus placebo. These receptors were obtained from a person between 18 and 59 years old who received the Ad26.COV2.S COVID-19 vaccine or a placebo.

As regards this clone: A read error is possible here, since a much larger clone lies one base away. The rearrangement links TRBV7-3 to TRBJ1-4, with a tentative D call TRBD1 (6 bases). CDR1 and CDR2 (germline): SGHTA, FQGTGA. The CDR3 is made up of 15 amino acids. For the CDR3, the DNA is TGTACCAGCAGCCAGCAGGGGAGGCTTAATGAAAAACTGTTTTTT. This encodes CTSSQQGRLNEKLFF.

This clone was seen more than once but under ten times. This chain connects TRBV7-3 to TRBJ1-1; possibly TRBD1 for D (5 bases). The CDR3 is 12 residues long. The V gene lost 6 bases and the J gene lost 2 bases, with 7 bases spanning the gap. Germline V gene lookup returns CDR1 SGHTA and CDR2 FQGTGA. The CDR3 coding sequence is TGTGCCAGCAGGGGGGATAACACTGAAGCTTTCTTT. This codes for CASRGDNTEAFF.

The chain recombines TRBV4-1 with TRBJ2-7; no reliable D call. This CDR3 region has 15 residues. CDR1 is MGHRA, CDR2 YSYEKL, per germline. V dropped 3 bases and J dropped 3 bases, with 15 bases sitting between them. Here the CDR3 DNA reads TGCGCCAGCAGCCATCTCTTCGGTATCTACTACGAGCAGTACTTC. Translated, it gives CASSHLFGIYYEQYF.

The J gene is TRBJ2-7, the V gene TRBV2; the D gene is possibly TRBD1 (6 bases). Germline CDR1 reads SNHLY; CDR2 reads FYNNEI. The CDR3 runs 14 residues. Trimming took off 2 bases at V and 5 bases at J, with 13 bases between the two ends. CDR3 sequence (DNA): TGTGCCAGCAGTGAAAGTCAGGGGCTAGACGAGCAGTACTTC. Translation: CASSESQGLDEQYF.

The chain links TRBV13 to TRBJ1-2; TRBD1 aligns across 7 bases. The CDR3 sequence is 14 residues long. Trimming took 5 bases from V and 6 from J; bases not matched to a gene: 9. Germline CDR1 and CDR2: PRHDT and FYEKMQ (reference sequence). DNA for the CDR3: TGTGCCAGCAGCCAGGGACAGATTAGCGATGGCTACACCTTC. Protein: CASSQGQISDGYTF.

The gene calls are TRBV7-2 and TRBJ2-3; 10 nucleotides agree with TRBD1. The J segment lost 5 bases and the V segment lost 2 bases, leaving 7 bases of the junction unmatched. The CDR3 consists of 16 residues. Looked up from germline, CDR1 is SGHTA and CDR2 is FQGNSA. DNA of the CDR3: TGTGCCAGCAGCTTACCGGGACAGGGGTTTAAAGATACGCAGTATTTT. It yields the protein CASSLPGQGFKDTQYF.

This rearrangement joins TRBV2 to TRBJ2-7; 8 nucleotides agree with TRBD2. The ends lost 1 base at V and 0 bases at J; junction bases unmatched: 14. Per the germline V gene, CDR1 is SNHLY and CDR2 is FYNNEI. This CDR3 region has 19 residues. The CDR3 nucleotides are TGTGCCAGCAGTGAAGGGAGAGGGCTAGCGGGTTCAAGCTCCTACGAGCAGTACTTC. Residues: CASSEGRGLAGSSSYEQYF. Full variable domain (remainder filled in from reference TRBV2 and TRBJ2-7): EPEVTQTPSHQVTQMGQEVILRCVPISNHLYFYWYRQILGQKVEFLVSFYNNEISEKSEIFDDQFSVERPDGSNFTLKIRSTKLEDSAMYFCASSEGRGLAGSSSYEQYFGPGTRLTVT.

This clone was seen just once. The chain has TRBV5-8 and TRBJ2-5, with 9 bases identical to TRBD1. The CDR3 runs 16 residues. Germline values: CDR1 SGHTS, CDR2 YDEGEE. V was clipped by 6 bases and J by 3 bases; unmatched bases: 12. CDR3 loop: CASKLRSGTGKETQYF. The CDR3 coding sequence is TGTGCCAGCAAACTAAGATCCGGGACAGGGAAAGAGACCCAGTACTTC.

The rearrangement joins TRBV5-1 to TRBJ1-6; maybe TRBD1 (5 bases). The V end lost 7 bases, the J end lost 9 bases, and 14 bases lay between the germline ends. Germline V CDR1 and CDR2: SGHRS, YFSETQ. The CDR3 is made up of 13 amino acids. The CDR3 loop reads CASGPRDGSPLHF. For the CDR3, the DNA is TGCGCCAGCGGGCCTCGGGACGGTTCACCCCTCCACTTT.

The chain couples TRBV19 to TRBJ2-7; D gene ambiguous. The CDR3 has 12 amino acids. CDR1 and CDR2 (germline): LNHDA, SQIVND (reference sequence). Trimming removed 5 bases from V and 3 bases from J, with 8 bases in between. This CDR3 is CASSPGYYEQYF. In DNA, the CDR3 is TGTGCCAGTAGTCCGGGCTACTACGAGCAGTACTTC.

J is TRBJ1-2 and V is TRBV13; a possible D gene is TRBD1 (5 bases). V lost 3 bases and J 2 bases, leaving 7 bases between the germline ends. Germline-derived CDR1 and CDR2 are PRHDT and FYEKMQ (reference sequence). CDR3 size: 13 residues. CDR3 residues: CASSFRGNYGYTF. CDR3 in DNA: TGTGCCAGCAGCTTTCGGGGGAACTATGGCTACACCTTC.

The CDR3 protein is CASSQGGFRGPTDTQYF. The CDR3 nucleotides are TGCGCCAGCAGCCAAGGTGGCTTCCGGGGGCCGACAGATACGCAGTATTTT. The chain links TRBV4-1 to TRBJ2-3; tentatively, D is TRBD1 or TRBD2 (6 bases each). Germline CDR1 MGHRA, CDR2 YSYEKL. The CDR3 has 17 amino acids. Trimming stripped 1 base from V and 3 bases from J, with 17 bases between.

The chain combines TRBV6-5 with TRBJ1-1; D unclear. The CDR3 runs to 14 residues. Trimming stripped 4 bases from V and 0 bases from J, with 9 bases between. Per the germline V gene, CDR1 is MNHEY and CDR2 is SVGAGI. The CDR3 DNA reads TGTGCCAGCAGTTTCGACACCCTGAACACTGAAGCTTTCTTT. As protein: CASSFDTLNTEAFF.

The V call is TRBV7-2, the J call TRBJ2-5; 10 positions match TRBD1. The germline V gene has CDR1 SGHTA and CDR2 FQGNSA. The length of the CDR3 is 13 residues. The J segment lost 5 bases and the V segment lost 4 bases, leaving 1 base of the junction unmatched. CDR3 in amino acids: CASSWTGGETQYF. The CDR3 DNA reads TGTGCCAGCAGCTGGACAGGGGGGGAGACCCAGTACTTC.

This chain's CDR3 is CASSLTRLAASTDTQYF. The CDR3 DNA follows: TGTGCCAGCAGCTTAACCCGACTAGCGGCTAGCACAGATACGCAGTATTTT. This chain links TRBV2 with TRBJ2-3; 9 bases line up with TRBD2. Germline CDR1 and CDR2: SNHLY and FYNNEI. V was pared by 6 bases and J by 0 bases, with 10 bases of the junction left unmatched. CDR3 length equals 17 residues.

The chain joins TRBV9 to TRBJ1-1, with D hard to call. Trimming stripped 1 base from V and 3 bases from J, with 7 bases between. The CDR3 totals 13 residues. Germline V CDR1 and CDR2: SGDLS, YYNGEE. CDR3: CASSVKRDTEAFF. The CDR3 bases are TGTGCCAGCAGCGTAAAGAGAGACACTGAAGCTTTCTTT.

This sequence joins TRBV13 and TRBJ2-5, with D maybe TRBD2 (7 bases). This CDR3 spans 16 amino acids. Germline CDR1 is PRHDT and CDR2 is FYEKMQ (reference sequence). Trimming pared 0 bases from V and 8 bases from J, leaving 19 bases between. As DNA, the CDR3 is TGTGCCAGCAGCTTAGGACGCGGGGGCCGAAGAGGAACCCAGTACTTC. This translates into CASSLGRGGRRGTQYF.

This chain joins TRBV5-4 and TRBJ2-7; the D gene is possibly TRBD1 (6 bases). The CDR3 loop spans 14 amino acids. The ends were cut back, 0 bases at V and 6 bases at J, with 13 bases in the middle. The germline V gene encodes CDR1 SGHNT and CDR2 YYREEE (reference sequence). In nucleotides, the CDR3 is TGTGCCAGCAGCTTGGGGACAGCTCCCACCGAGCAGTACTTC. It codes for CASSLGTAPTEQYF.